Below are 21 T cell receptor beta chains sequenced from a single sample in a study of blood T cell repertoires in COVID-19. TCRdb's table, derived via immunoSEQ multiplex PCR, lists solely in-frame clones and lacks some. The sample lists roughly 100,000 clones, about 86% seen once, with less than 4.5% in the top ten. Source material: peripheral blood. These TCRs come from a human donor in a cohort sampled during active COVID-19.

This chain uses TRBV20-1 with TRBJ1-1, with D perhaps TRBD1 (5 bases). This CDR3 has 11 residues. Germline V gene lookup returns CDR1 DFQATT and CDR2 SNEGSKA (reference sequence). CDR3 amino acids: CSAFTGSEAFF. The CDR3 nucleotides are TGCAGCGCTTTTACAGGATCTGAAGCTTTCTTT.

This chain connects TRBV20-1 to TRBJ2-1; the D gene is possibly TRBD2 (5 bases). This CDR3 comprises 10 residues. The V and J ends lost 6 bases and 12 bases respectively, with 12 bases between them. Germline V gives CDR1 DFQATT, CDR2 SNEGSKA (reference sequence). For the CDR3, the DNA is TGCAGTGCCGGGGTGATCGGGCAGTTCTTC. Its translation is CSAGVIGQFF.

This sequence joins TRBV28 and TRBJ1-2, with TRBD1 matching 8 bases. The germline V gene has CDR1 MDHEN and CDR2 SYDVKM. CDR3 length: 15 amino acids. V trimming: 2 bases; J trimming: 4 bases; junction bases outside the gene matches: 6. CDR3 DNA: TGTGCCAGCAGTTTACATGGGACAGGCTCCTATGGCTACACCTTC. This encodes CASSLHGTGSYGYTF.

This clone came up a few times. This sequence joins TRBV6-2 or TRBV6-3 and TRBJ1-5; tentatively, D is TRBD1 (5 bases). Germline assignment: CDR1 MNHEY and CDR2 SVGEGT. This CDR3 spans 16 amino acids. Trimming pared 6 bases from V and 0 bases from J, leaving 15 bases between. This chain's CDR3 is CASRPSTGYSNQPQHF. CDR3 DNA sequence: TGTGCCAGCAGACCTTCTACAGGATATAGCAATCAGCCCCAGCATTTT.

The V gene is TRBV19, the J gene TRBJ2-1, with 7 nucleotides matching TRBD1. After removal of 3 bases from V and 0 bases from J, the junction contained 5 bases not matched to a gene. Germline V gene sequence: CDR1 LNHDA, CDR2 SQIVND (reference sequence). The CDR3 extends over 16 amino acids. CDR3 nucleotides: TGTGCCAGTAGTATCGAGGGGGCCCGCTCCTACAATGAGCAGTTCTTC. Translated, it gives CASSIEGARSYNEQFF.

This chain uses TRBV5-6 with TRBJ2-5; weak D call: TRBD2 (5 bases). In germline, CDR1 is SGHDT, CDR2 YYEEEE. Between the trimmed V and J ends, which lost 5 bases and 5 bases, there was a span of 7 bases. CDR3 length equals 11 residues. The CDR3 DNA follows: TGTGCCAGCAGAAGGGAGGAGACCCAGTACTTC. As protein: CASRREETQYF.

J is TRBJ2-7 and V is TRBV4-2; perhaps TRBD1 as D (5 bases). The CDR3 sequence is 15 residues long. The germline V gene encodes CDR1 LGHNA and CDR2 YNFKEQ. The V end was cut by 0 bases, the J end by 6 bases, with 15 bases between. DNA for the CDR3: TGTGCCAGCAGCCAAGATGGTAGCAGGGTTGCCGAGCAGTACTTC. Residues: CASSQDGSRVAEQYF.

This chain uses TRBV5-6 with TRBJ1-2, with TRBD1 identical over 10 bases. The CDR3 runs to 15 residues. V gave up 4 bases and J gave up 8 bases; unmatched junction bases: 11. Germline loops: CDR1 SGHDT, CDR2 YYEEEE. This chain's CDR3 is CASSADRGWFPGYTF. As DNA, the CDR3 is TGTGCCAGCAGCGCGGACAGGGGGTGGTTCCCGGGCTACACCTTC.

The CDR3 region is CASSLQGFNSPLHF. In DNA, the CDR3 is TGTGCCAGCAGCTTACAGGGTTTTAATTCACCCCTCCACTTT. V gene TRBV11-1 combines with J gene TRBJ1-6, with D perhaps TRBD1 (5 bases). This CDR3 region has 14 residues. Germline loops: CDR1 SGHAT, CDR2 FQDESV (reference sequence). Trimming cost V 2 bases and J 6 bases, with 8 bases left between them.

The CDR3 DNA reads as TGCGCCAGCAGCCAAGATGGGCACAGGCTGTCTGGGGCCAACGTCCTGACTTTC. It specifies CASSQDGHRLSGANVLTF. V gene TRBV4-1 combines with J gene TRBJ2-6; TRBD1 is a possible D gene (5 bases). Germline V gives CDR1 MGHRA, CDR2 YSYEKL. There are 18 residues in the CDR3. V lost 0 bases and J lost 1, with 13 bases in between.

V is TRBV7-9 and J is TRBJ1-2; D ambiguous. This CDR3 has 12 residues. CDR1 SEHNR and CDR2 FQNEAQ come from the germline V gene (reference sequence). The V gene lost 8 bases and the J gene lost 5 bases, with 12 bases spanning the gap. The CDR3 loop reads CASSEENYGYTF. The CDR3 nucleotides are TGTGCCAGCTCTGAGGAGAATTATGGCTACACCTTC. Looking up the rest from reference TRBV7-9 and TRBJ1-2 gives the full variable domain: DTGVSQNPRHKITKRGQNVTFRCDPISEHNRLYWYRQTLGQGPEFLTYFQNEAQLEKSRLLSDRFSAERPKGSFSTLEIQRTEQGDSAMYLCASSEENYGYTFGSGTRLTVV.

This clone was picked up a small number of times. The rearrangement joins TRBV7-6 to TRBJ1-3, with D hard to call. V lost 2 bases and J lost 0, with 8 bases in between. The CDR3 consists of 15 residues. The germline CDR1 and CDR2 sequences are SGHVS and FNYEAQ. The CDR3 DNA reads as TGTGCCAGCAGCTTACTCGGTTTCTCTGGAAACACCATATATTTT. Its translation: CASSLLGFSGNTIYF.

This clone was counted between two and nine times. This chain's CDR3 is CASSPRNLRNPSYEQYF. DNA of the CDR3: TGTGCCAGCAGCCCGAGAAACCTACGAAACCCCTCCTACGAGCAGTACTTC. The rearrangement uses TRBV7-8 and TRBJ2-7; D gene ambiguous. The germline V and J ends were trimmed by 5 bases and 0 bases, with 20 bases remaining between them. From germline, CDR1 is SGHVS and CDR2 FQNEAQ. CDR3 length equals 17 residues.

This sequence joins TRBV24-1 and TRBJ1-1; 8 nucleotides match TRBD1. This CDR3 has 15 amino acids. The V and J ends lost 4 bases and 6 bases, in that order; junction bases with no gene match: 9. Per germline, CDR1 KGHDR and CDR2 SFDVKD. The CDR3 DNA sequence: TGTGCCACCAGTGACCGGGACAGGCCGGCGGCTGAAGCTTTCTTT. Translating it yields CATSDRDRPAAEAFF.

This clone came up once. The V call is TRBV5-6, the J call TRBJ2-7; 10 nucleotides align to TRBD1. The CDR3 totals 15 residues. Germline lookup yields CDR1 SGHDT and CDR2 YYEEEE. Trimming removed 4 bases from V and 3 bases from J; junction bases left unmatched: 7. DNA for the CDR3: TGTGCCAGCAGCGGCGGGACAGGGGCGTACTACGAGCAGTACTTC. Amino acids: CASSGGTGAYYEQYF.

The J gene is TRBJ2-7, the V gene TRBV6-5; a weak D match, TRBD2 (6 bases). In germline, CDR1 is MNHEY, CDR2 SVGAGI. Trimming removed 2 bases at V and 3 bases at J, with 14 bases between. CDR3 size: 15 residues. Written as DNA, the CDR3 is TGTGCCAGCAGTTACCTCGGGGACTTCTACTACGAGCAGTACTTC. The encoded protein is CASSYLGDFYYEQYF.

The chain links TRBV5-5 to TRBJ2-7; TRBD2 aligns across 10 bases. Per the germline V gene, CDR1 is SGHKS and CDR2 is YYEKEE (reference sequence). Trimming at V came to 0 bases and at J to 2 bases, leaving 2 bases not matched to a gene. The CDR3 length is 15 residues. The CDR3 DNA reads TGTGCCAGCAGCTTGGTAGCGGGAGGTCCCTACGAGCAGTACTTC. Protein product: CASSLVAGGPYEQYF.

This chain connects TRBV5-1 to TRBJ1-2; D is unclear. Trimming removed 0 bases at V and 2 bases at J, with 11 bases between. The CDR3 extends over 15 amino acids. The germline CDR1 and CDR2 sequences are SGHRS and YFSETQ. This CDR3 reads CASSLAGQANYGYTF. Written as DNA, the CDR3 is TGCGCCAGCAGCTTGGCCGGCCAGGCAAACTATGGCTACACCTTC. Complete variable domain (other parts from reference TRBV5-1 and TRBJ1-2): KAGVTQTPRYLIKTRGQQVTLSCSPISGHRSVSWYQQTPGQGLQFLFEYFSETQRNKGNFPGRFSGRQFSNSRSEMNVSTLELGDSALYLCASSLAGQANYGYTFGSGTRLTVV.

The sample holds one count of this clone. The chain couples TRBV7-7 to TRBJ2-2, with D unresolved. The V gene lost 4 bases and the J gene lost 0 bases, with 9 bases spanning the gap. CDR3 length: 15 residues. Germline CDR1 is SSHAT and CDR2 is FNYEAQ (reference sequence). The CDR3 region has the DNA TGTGCCAGCAGCTCAACTTCCTCGAACACCGGGGAGCTGTTTTTT. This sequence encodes CASSSTSSNTGELFF. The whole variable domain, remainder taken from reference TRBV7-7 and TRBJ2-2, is GAGVSQSPRYKVTKRGQDVTLRCDPISSHATLYWYQQALGQGPEFLTYFNYEAQPDKSGLPSDRFSAERPEGSISTLTIQRTEQRDSAMYRCASSSTSSNTGELFFGEGSRLTVL.

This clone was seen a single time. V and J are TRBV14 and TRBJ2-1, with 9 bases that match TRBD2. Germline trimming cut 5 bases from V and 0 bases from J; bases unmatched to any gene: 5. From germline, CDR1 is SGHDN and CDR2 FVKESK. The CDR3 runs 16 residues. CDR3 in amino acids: CASSTKLAGSYNEQFF. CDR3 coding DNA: TGTGCCAGCAGCACCAAACTAGCGGGCTCCTACAATGAGCAGTTCTTC.

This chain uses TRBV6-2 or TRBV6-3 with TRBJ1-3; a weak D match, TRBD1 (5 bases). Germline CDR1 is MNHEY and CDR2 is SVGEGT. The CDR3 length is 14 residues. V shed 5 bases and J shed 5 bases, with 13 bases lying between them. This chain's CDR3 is CASSAGPSRNTIYF. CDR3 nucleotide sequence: TGTGCCAGCAGTGCAGGGCCCTCAAGAAACACCATATATTTT.